The 24 T cell receptor beta chains below all came from one sample that was sequenced in a study of molecular identifiers for immune sequencing clone quantification. Via MiXCR, TCRdb re-called the PCR reads, giving one row per CDR3 protein. The data hold 40,000 to 65,000 distinct CDR3 sequences, with roughly a third observed a single time. The source material was naive CD8+ T cells from blood, with Jurkat cell RNA spiked in. Sample subset: FACS-sorted CD8+CD4-CCR7+CD45RA+ naive T cells. Source of these receptors: a human donor in good health. Some libraries in this study had Jurkat cell RNA spiked in.

The chain couples TRBV20-1 to TRBJ2-7; possible D gene TRBD2, 5 bases. CDR3 length: 16 residues. The ends were cut back, 3 bases at V and 1 base at J, with 19 bases in the middle. Germline-derived CDR1 and CDR2 are DFQATT and SNEGSKA (reference sequence). The CDR3 nucleotides read TGCAGTGCTAGGGAGAGTTCGGCTAGCTGGTCCTACGAGCAGTACTTC. Its translation: CSARESSASWSYEQYF.

A note on this clonotype: This clone may be a read error of a much larger clone one base away. The chain is built from TRBV7-9 and TRBJ2-5, with TRBD2 as a possible D gene (5 bases). Germline V gene data show CDR1 as SEHNR and CDR2 as FQNEAQ (reference sequence). The CDR3 length is 16 residues. V lost 6 bases to trimming and J lost 1 base, with 18 bases between them. CDR3 region: CASSDPRPAVQETQYF. DNA of the CDR3: TGTGCCAGCAGTGATCCCCGACCAGCGGTCCAAGAGACCCAGTACTTC.

This clonotype was seen repeatedly, ten times or more. The rearrangement uses TRBV4-3 and TRBJ1-5; D is uncertain. The length of the CDR3 is 15 residues. Germline lookup yields CDR1 LGHNA and CDR2 YSLEER. Trimming cost V 0 bases and J 9 bases, with 15 bases left between them. DNA of the CDR3: TGCGCCAGCAGCCAAGATCAAGGCTTCTCGGGGCCCCAGCATTTT. Translation: CASSQDQGFSGPQHF.

With respect to this clonotype: A much more abundant neighbour one base away suggests this may be a read error. V gene TRBV25-1 combines with J gene TRBJ2-5; maybe TRBD1 (5 bases). CDR3 size: 12 residues. Germline V gives CDR1 MGHDK, CDR2 SYGVNS. Here the CDR3 DNA reads TGTGCCACCTCAGGGAAAGAAGAGTCCCAGTACTTC. Protein product: CATSGKEESQYF.

This clonotype was recorded a few times. This chain links TRBV28 with TRBJ2-3; D is uncertain. Trimming cost V 3 bases and J 4 bases, with 5 bases left between them. Germline V gene data show CDR1 as MDHEN and CDR2 as SYDVKM. The CDR3 is made up of 12 amino acids. The DNA of the CDR3 is TGTGCCAGCAGTTTTCTGCCAGATACGCAGTATTTT. It is translated as CASSFLPDTQYF.

For this clonotype: A read error is possible here, since a much larger clone lies one base away. The chain employs TRBV7-9 and TRBJ2-7; possibly TRBD2 for D (6 bases). Per germline, CDR1 SEHNR and CDR2 FQNEAQ (reference sequence). There are 14 residues in the CDR3. CDR3 DNA: TGTGCCAGCAGCGCCTTAGCGGCCGCCTACGAGCAGTCCTTC. Amino acids: CASSALAAAYEQSF.

In the case of this clonotype: A junction end diverges from the germline sequence, so it may reflect a read error. This chain uses TRBV19 with TRBJ2-3; 7 bases align to TRBD2. CDR1 and CDR2 from the germline V gene are LNHDA and SQIVND (reference sequence). This CDR3 comprises 15 residues. The CDR3 sequence: CASSIGLTSTDTRYF. Written as DNA, the CDR3 is TGTGCCAGTAGTATTGGTCTGACTAGCACAGATACGCGGTATTTT.

The rearrangement uses TRBV6-1 and TRBJ1-5, with D unresolved. With 11 bases removed from V and 0 bases from J, the gap between germline ends came to 17 bases. Germline lookup yields CDR1 MNHNS and CDR2 SASEGT. This CDR3 region has 15 residues. CDR3 loop: CAVGRAWGSNQPQHF. The CDR3 nucleotides read TGTGCCGTCGGACGGGCCTGGGGTAGCAATCAGCCCCAGCATTTT.

This clonotype was counted a few times. The chain combines TRBV7-3 with TRBJ2-1; the D is unclear. CDR3 length: 16 amino acids. Trimming shortened V by 5 bases and J by 1 base, and 15 bases separated the two germline ends. CDR1 and CDR2 from the germline V gene are SGHTA and FQGTGA. The CDR3 sequence is CASSKPGPYSYNEQFF. CDR3 DNA sequence: TGTGCCAGCAGCAAACCTGGACCATATTCCTACAATGAGCAGTTCTTC.

This clonotype was detected many times. The rearrangement links TRBV11-2 to TRBJ2-7; D could derive from TRBD1 or TRBD2 (5 bases each). This CDR3 comprises 17 residues. With 5 bases removed from V and 0 bases from J, the gap between germline ends came to 20 bases. Germline V gene lookup returns CDR1 SGHAT and CDR2 FQNNGV. CDR3 coding DNA: TGTGCCAGCAGCCCCCCTCGACCCGGGGCTAGCTCCTACGAGCAGTACTTC. It translates to CASSPPRPGASSYEQYF.

This clonotype was detected many times. CDR3: CASSVGSGGGTDTQYF. The CDR3 DNA is TGTGCCAGCAGCGTAGGTTCCGGAGGGGGCACAGATACGCAGTATTTT. V gene TRBV9 combines with J gene TRBJ2-3, with a weak D call TRBD2 (6 bases). This CDR3 has 16 amino acids. The V end lost 0 bases, the J end lost 1 base, and 12 bases lay between the germline ends. Germline V gene data show CDR1 as SGDLS and CDR2 as YYNGEE.

At least ten counts were recorded for this clonotype. The chain recombines TRBV5-6 with TRBJ2-7; 9 nucleotides line up with TRBD2. With V trimmed by 5 bases and J by 7 bases, 7 bases remained unmatched. The CDR3 has 13 residues. Germline V lookup: CDR1 SGHDT, CDR2 YYEEEE. The CDR3 DNA reads as TGTGCCAGCAGTACCGGACTAGCGAGGGAGCAGTACTTC. This translates into CASSTGLAREQYF.

As to this clonotype: This may be a read error, as it is one base from a much larger clone. This sequence joins TRBV4-1 and TRBJ2-1; 7 bases are a match to TRBD2. This CDR3 is built from 18 residues. V gave up 1 base and J gave up 7 bases; unmatched junction bases: 16. In germline, CDR1 is MGHRA, CDR2 YSYEKL. The CDR3 DNA follows: TGCGCCAGCAGCCAAGGGCATCGGGCGGGAGCAATGGGAAATGAGCAGTTCTTC. Translation gives CASSQGHRAGAMGNEQFF.

This clonotype was found a few times. This sequence joins TRBV27 and TRBJ2-1; D unclear. Germline CDR1 and CDR2: MNHEY and SMNVEV (reference sequence). CDR3 length: 15 residues. Deletions cut 7 bases from V and 0 bases from J, with 13 bases between. CDR3 amino acids: CASTRVQSSYNEQFF. CDR3 nucleotide sequence: TGTGCCAGCACCCGGGTCCAGAGCTCCTACAATGAGCAGTTCTTC.

This clonotype was counted a few times. This chain connects TRBV11-2 to TRBJ2-2, with D uncertain. Germline-derived CDR1 and CDR2 are SGHAT and FQNNGV. V lost 5 bases and J 3 bases, leaving 19 bases between the germline ends. This CDR3 is built from 17 residues. This CDR3 is CASSPRTLVGYTGELFF. The CDR3 bases are TGTGCCAGCAGCCCGAGGACCCTAGTCGGGTACACCGGGGAGCTGTTTTTT.

V is TRBV10-3 and J is TRBJ2-7; D might be TRBD2 (7 bases). CDR3 length: 14 residues. Looked up from germline, CDR1 is ENHRY and CDR2 is SYGVKD. The V and J ends lost 3 bases and 3 bases respectively, with 12 bases between them. The CDR3 sequence is CAISEPGGGYEQYF. The CDR3 DNA is TGTGCCATCAGTGAACCGGGGGGCGGCTACGAGCAGTACTTC.

V usage is TRBV14 and J usage is TRBJ2-3, with no clear D. The CDR3 contains 11 residues. CDR1 SGHDN and CDR2 FVKESK come from the germline V gene. The V gene lost 8 bases and the J gene lost 1 base, with 4 bases spanning the gap. The CDR3 sequence: CASGRTDTQYF. CDR3 in DNA: TGTGCCAGCGGTCGCACAGATACGCAGTATTTT.

At least ten counts were recorded for this clonotype. The rearrangement links TRBV7-8 to TRBJ2-2, with no clear D. The ends were cut back, 5 bases at V and 5 bases at J, with 12 bases in the middle. The germline gives CDR1 SGHVS, CDR2 FQNEAQ. CDR3 length: 14 residues. DNA for the CDR3: TGTGCCAGCAGCCCTATGAAGGGAACCGGGGAGCTGTTTTTT. Protein product: CASSPMKGTGELFF.

Turning to this clonotype: Given a much more abundant clone one base away, this may be a read error. This chain links TRBV28 with TRBJ2-6, with D maybe TRBD2 (6 bases). CDR1 is MDHEN, CDR2 SYDVKM, per germline. V was pared by 6 bases and J by 5 bases, with 11 bases between. The CDR3 totals 14 residues. Written as DNA, the CDR3 is TGTGCCAGCAGCCGGGAGTTCCGGGCCAACGTCCTGACTTTC. Amino acids: CASSREFRANVLTF. Using reference TRBV28 and TRBJ2-6 for the parts outside the CDR3, the full variable domain is DVKVTQSSRYLVKRTGEKVFLECVQDMDHENMFWYRQDPGLGLRLIYFSYDVKMKEKGDIPEGYSVSREKKERFSLILESASTNQTSMYLCASSREFRANVLTFGAGSRLTVL.

The CDR3 DNA sequence: TGTGCCAGCAGTTTTCTAGCCCTAGCGGGAGACGAGCAGTACTTC. Its translation is CASSFLALAGDEQYF. V usage is TRBV28 and J usage is TRBJ2-7, with TRBD2 matching 10 bases. Losses at the gene ends were 3 bases for V and 5 bases for J; bases not matched to a gene: 7. The CDR3 spans 15 residues. Germline V gene data show CDR1 as MDHEN and CDR2 as SYDVKM.

The chain employs TRBV7-2 and TRBJ2-3; no clear D. V was shortened by 3 bases and J by 0 bases, with 7 bases between the two germline ends. There are 14 residues in the CDR3. CDR1 is SGHTA, CDR2 FQGNSA, per germline. The CDR3: CASSFATSTDTQYF. In DNA form, the CDR3 reads TGTGCCAGCAGCTTTGCCACAAGCACAGATACGCAGTATTTT.

The genes are TRBV12-3 or TRBV12-4 and TRBJ1-2; D is unclear. The V and J ends lost 4 bases and 4 bases respectively, with 10 bases between them. This CDR3 spans 13 amino acids. The CDR3, as DNA: TGTGCCAGCAGTTCGGGAGGCCCCTATGGCTACACCTTC. Translating it yields CASSSGGPYGYTF.

In the case of this clonotype: Given a much more abundant clone one base away, this may be a read error. The chain recombines TRBV12-3 or TRBV12-4 with TRBJ1-5, with D hard to call. V was clipped by 3 bases and J by 6 bases, with 6 bases between them. The CDR3 is made up of 12 amino acids. DNA of the CDR3: TGTGCCAGCAGTTTCCTGGGTCAGCCCCAGCATTTT. As protein: CASSFLGQPQHF.

To note about this clonotype: A much larger clone sits a single nucleotide away, making a read error possible. V gene TRBV4-1 combines with J gene TRBJ2-3; D uncertain. CDR1 and CDR2 (germline): MGHRA, YSYEKL. The CDR3 is 15 residues long. CDR3 in amino acids: CASRQDDGSTDTQYF. As DNA, the CDR3 is TGCGCCAGCCGCCAAGACGACGGAAGCACAGATACGCAGTATTTT.